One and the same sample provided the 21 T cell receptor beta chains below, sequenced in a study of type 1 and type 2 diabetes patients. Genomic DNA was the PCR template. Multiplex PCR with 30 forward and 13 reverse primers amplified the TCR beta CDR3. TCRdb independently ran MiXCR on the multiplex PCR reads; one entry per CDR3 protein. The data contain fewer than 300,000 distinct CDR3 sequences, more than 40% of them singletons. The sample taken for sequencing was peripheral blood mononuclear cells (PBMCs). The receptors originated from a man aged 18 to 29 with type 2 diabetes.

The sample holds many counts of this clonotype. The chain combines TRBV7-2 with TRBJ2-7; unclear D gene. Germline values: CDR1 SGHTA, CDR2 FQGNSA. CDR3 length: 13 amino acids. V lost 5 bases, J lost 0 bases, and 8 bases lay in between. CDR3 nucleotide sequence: TGTGCCAGCAGCCCCTTCGTCTCCTACGAGCAGTACTTC. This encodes CASSPFVSYEQYF.

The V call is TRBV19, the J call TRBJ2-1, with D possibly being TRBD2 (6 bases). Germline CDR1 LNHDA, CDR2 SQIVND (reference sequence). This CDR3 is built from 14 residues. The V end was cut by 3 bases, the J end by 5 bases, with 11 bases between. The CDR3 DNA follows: TGTGCCAGTAGTATTGCTAGCGCGGACAATGAGCAGTTCTTC. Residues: CASSIASADNEQFF.

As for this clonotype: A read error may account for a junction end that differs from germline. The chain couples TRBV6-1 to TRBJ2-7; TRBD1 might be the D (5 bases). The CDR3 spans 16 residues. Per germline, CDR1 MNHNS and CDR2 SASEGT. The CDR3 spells CASSDWWQGLSHEQYF. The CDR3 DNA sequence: TGTGCCAGCAGTGACTGGTGGCAGGGTCTCTCCCACGAGCAGTACTTC.

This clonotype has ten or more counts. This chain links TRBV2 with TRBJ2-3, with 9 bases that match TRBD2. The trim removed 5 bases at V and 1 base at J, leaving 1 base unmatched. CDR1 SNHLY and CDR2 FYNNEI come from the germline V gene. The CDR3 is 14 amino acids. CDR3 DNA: TGTGCCAGCAGTTGGACTAGCGGCACAGATACGCAGTATTTT. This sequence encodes CASSWTSGTDTQYF. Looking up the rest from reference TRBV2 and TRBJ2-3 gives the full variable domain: EPEVTQTPSHQVTQMGQEVILRCVPISNHLYFYWYRQILGQKVEFLVSFYNNEISEKSEIFDDQFSVERPDGSNFTLKIRSTKLEDSAMYFCASSWTSGTDTQYFGPGTRLTVL.

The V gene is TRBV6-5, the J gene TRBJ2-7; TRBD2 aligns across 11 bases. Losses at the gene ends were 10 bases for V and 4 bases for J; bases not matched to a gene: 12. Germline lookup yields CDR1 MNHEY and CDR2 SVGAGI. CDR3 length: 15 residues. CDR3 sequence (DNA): TGTGCCACCCGGGGAGGGACTAGCGGTTTATACGAGCAGTACTTC. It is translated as CATRGGTSGLYEQYF.

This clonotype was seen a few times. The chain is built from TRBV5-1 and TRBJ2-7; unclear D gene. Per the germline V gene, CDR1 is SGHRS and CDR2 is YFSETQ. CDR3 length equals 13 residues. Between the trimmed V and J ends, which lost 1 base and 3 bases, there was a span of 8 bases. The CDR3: CASSLRPFYEQYF. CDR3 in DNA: TGCGCCAGCAGCTTGCGACCGTTCTACGAGCAGTACTTC.

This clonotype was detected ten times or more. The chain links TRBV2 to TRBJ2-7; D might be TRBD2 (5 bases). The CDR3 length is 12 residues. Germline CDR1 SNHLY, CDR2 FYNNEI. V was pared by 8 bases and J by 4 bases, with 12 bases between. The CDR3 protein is CASGLRNYEQYF. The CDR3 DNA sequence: TGTGCCAGCGGACTTCGTAATTACGAGCAGTACTTC.

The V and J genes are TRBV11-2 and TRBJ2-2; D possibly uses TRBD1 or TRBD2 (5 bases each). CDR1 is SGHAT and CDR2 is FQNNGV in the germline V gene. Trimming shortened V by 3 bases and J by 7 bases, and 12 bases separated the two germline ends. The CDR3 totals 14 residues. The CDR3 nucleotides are TGTGCCAGCAGCTTCAGGGTGAGGGACGGGGAGCTGTTTTTT. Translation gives CASSFRVRDGELFF.

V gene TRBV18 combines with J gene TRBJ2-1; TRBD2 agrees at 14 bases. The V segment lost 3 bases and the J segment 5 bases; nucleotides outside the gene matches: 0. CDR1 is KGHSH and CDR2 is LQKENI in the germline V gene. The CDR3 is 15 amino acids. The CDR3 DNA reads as TGTGCCAGCTCACCGGGACTAGCGGGAGACAATGAGCAGTTCTTC. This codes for CASSPGLAGDNEQFF.

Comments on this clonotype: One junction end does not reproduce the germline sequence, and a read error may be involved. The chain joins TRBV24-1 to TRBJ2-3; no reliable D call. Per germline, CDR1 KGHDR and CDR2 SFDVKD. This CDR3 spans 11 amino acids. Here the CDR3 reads CATSDRGPQVF. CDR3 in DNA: TGTGCCACCAGTGATCGAGGACCGCAAGTATTT.

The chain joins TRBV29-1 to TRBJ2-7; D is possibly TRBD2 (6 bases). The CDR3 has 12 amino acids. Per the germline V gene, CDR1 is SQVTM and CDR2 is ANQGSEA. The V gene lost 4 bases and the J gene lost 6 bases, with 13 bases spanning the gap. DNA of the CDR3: TGCAGCGTTGGATCGGGAGAGGGCGAGCAGTACTTC. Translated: CSVGSGEGEQYF.

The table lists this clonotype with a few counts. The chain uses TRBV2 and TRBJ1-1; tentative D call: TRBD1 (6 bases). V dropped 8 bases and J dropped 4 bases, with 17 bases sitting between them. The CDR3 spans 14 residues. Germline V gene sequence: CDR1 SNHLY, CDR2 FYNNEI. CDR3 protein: CASSTWGGGTEAFF. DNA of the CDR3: TGTGCCAGCTCCACCTGGGGAGGGGGCACTGAAGCTTTCTTT.

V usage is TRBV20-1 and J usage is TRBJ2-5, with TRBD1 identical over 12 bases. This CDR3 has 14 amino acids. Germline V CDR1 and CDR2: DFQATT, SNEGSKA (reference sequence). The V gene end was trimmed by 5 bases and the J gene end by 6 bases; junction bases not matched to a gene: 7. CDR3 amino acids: CSAAGTGGEKTQYF. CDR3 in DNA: TGCAGTGCTGCCGGGACAGGGGGCGAAAAGACCCAGTACTTC.

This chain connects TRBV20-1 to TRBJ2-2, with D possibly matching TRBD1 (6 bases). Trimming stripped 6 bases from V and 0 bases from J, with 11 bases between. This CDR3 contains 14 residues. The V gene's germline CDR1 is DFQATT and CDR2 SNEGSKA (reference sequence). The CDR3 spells CSAGKGANTGELFF. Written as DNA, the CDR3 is TGCAGTGCCGGGAAGGGGGCGAACACCGGGGAGCTGTTTTTT.

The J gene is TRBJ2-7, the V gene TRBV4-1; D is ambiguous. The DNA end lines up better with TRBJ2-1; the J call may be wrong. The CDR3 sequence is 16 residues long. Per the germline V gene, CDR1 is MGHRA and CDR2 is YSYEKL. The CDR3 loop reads CASSQDNGGAGNEQFF. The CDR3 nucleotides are TGCGCCAGCAGCCAAGATAATGGCGGTGCAGGTAATGAGCAGTTCTTC.

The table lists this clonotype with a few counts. In DNA, the CDR3 is TGTGCCAGCAGCTTAGTGCCCCTCATTTACGAGCAGTACTTC. Amino acids: CASSLVPLIYEQYF. The chain recombines TRBV11-1 with TRBJ2-7; unclear D gene. The CDR3 covers 14 residues. Deletions cut 1 base from V and 4 bases from J, with 11 bases between. Germline V lookup: CDR1 SGHAT, CDR2 FQDESV (reference sequence). Variable domain in full (rest from reference TRBV11-1 and TRBJ2-7): EAEVAQSPRYKITEKSQAVAFWCDPISGHATLYWYRQILGQGPELLVQFQDESVVDDSQLPKDRFSAERLKGVDSTLKIQPAELGDSAMYLCASSLVPLIYEQYFGPGTRLTVT.

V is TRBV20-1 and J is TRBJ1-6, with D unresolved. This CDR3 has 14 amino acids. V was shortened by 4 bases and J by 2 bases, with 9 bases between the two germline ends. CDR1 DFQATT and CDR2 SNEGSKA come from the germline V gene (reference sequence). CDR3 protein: CSAIPNTYNSPLHF. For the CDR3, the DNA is TGCAGTGCTATTCCCAATACCTATAATTCACCCCTCCACTTT.

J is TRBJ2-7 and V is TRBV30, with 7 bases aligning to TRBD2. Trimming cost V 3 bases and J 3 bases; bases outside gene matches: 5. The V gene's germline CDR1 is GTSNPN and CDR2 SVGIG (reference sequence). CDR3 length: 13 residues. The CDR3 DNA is TGTGCCTGGAGGGCCGGGGAGGGCTACGAGCAGTACTTC. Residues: CAWRAGEGYEQYF.

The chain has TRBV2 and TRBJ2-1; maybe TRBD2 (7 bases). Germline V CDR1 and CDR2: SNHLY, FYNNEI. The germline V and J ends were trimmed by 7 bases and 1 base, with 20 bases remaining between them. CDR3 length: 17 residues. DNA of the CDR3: TGTGCCAGCAACACGGAGTGGGGGAGGGGGTCCTACAATGAGCAGTTCTTC. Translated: CASNTEWGRGSYNEQFF.

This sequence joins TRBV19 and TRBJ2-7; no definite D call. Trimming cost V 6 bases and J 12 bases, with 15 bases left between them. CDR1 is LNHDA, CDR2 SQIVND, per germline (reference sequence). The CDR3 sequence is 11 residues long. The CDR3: CASSYDGSLYF. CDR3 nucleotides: TGTGCCAGTAGCTATGACGGGTCCTTGTACTTC.

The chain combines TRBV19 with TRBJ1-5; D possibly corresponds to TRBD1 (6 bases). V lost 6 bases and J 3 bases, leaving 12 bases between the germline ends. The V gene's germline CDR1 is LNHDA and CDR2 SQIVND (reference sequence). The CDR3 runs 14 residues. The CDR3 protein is CASSTGYDNQPQHF. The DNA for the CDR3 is TGTGCCAGTAGCACAGGGTATGACAATCAGCCCCAGCATTTT.